This is a list of T cell receptor beta chains from one sample in a study of T cells after posttransplantation cyclophosphamide. Here immunoSEQ multiplex PCR was the method, and the copy in TCRdb shows in-frame clones only, minus some. Found here are about 7,200 clones, no singletons; the ten largest cover 8.5% to 12%. Sequenced material: PBMCs, taken after allogeneic stem cell transplant with posttransplant cyclophosphamide. The receptor set was obtained from a female patient aged 45 to 65 who received an allogeneic stem cell transplant from a related donor, was CMV-positive, and had no GVHD. Some T cells may have come from the graft donor. CDR3s include the opening cysteine and the closing phenylalanine or tryptophan. Fields, in order: D gene, J gene, V gene, clone size, CDR3 DNA, CDR3 protein. The D gene is left open where the match is weak. Clone size is given for some rows only: seen once, a few or many times, or a class if the clone is expanded.

. TRBJ1-5 TRBV7-3 few TGTGCCAGCAGCGTACAGGGTGCCCAGCCCCAGCATTTT CASSVQGAQPQHF
TRBD2 TRBJ2-1 TRBV12-3/TRBV12-4 many TGTGCCAGCAGTCCCGGGACTAGCGGGGGGGATGAGCAGTTCTTC CASSPGTSGGDEQFF
TRBD2 TRBJ2-7 TRBV5-6 many TGTGCCAGCAGCTTCGGCGGGAGGGCCTCCTACGAGCAGTACTTC CASSFGGRASYEQYF
. TRBJ2-1 TRBV7-9 medium-sized TGTGCCAGCAGCCCATACGGGACAAATTACAATGAGCAGTTCTTC CASSPYGTNYNEQFF
. TRBJ1-2 TRBV7-2 many TGTGCCAGCAGCCAGGACAGCTCATATGGCTACACCTTC CASSQDSSYGYTF
. TRBJ2-1 TRBV11-3 many TGTGCCAGCAGCTTAGAGGGCAGGTTAAATGAGCAGTTCTTC CASSLEGRLNEQFF
. TRBJ1-1 TRBV18 medium-sized TGTGCCAGCTCACCAGACTCGGGGTCCGAAGCTTTCTTT CASSPDSGSEAFF
TRBD1 TRBJ1-1 TRBV9 many TGTGCCAGCAGCGCACCCAGGGGGCGAGACATGAACACTGAAGCTTTCTTT CASSAPRGRDMNTEAFF
TRBD2 TRBJ2-5 TRBV11-2 many TGTGCCAGCAGCTCAGCGGGAGTGTTCCAAGAGACCCAGTACTTC CASSSAGVFQETQYF
TRBD1 TRBJ1-4 TRBV19 many TGTGCCAGTAGCACCGGGACAGGGGCGAATGAAAAACTGTTTTTT CASSTGTGANEKLFF
. TRBJ2-2 TRBV27 medium-sized TGTGCCAGCAGTTTAAACAACAGGGAGCTGTTTTTT CASSLNNRELFF
. TRBJ1-4 TRBV20-1 few TGCAGTGCTAGAGCATTTGAAAAACTGTTTTTT CSARAFEKLFF
TRBD1 TRBJ2-6 TRBV16 many TGTGCCAGCAGCCTGACAGGGGCCGGGGCCAACGTCCTGACTTTC CASSLTGAGANVLTF
TRBD1 TRBJ1-1 TRBV6-5 many TGTGCCAGCAGTTACGGGCAGGGGGCGGACACTGAAGCTTTCTTT CASSYGQGADTEAFF
. TRBJ1-4 TRBV6-5 many TGTGCCAGCAGAAGGGGACACCTAAGTGAAAAACTGTTTTTT CASRRGHLSEKLFF
TRBD1 TRBJ1-1 TRBV14 many TGTGCCAGCAGCCGCGGACAGGCCTTAGAAGCTTTCTTT CASSRGQALEAFF
TRBD1 TRBJ2-1 TRBV6-6 many TGTGCCAGCAGTTTTCACGGGACAGGGGTGGGTGAGCAGTTCTTC CASSFHGTGVGEQFF
TRBD2 TRBJ2-1 TRBV24-1 many TGTGCCACCAGTGATTTTGCTAGCGGGAGACCGCCGCTCGATGAGCAGTTCTTC CATSDFASGRPPLDEQFF
. TRBJ1-4 TRBV5-4 many TGTGCCAGCAGCACGGGGTCTAATGAAAAACTGTTTTTT CASSTGSNEKLFF
. TRBJ2-4 TRBV7-8 many TGTGCCAGCAGCCCCGCGGGGGCCAAAAACATTCAGTACTTC CASSPAGAKNIQYF
. TRBJ2-3 TRBV7-9 . TGTGCCAGCAGCTTTGGCGGGACAGATACGCAGTATTTT CASSFGGTDTQYF
. TRBJ1-5 TRBV7-9 many TGTGCCAGCAGCTCCGGGCGTGGGGGCCGGAATCAGCCCCAGCATTTT CASSSGRGGRNQPQHF
TRBD1 TRBJ1-3 TRBV29-1 many TGCAGCGTTGCCCTAGGGGCGACAGGGGGAAACACCATATATTTT CSVALGATGGNTIYF
. TRBJ1-2 TRBV5-1 many TGCGCCAGCAGCTTGTTTGACGTGGGGGCCTATGGCTACACCTTC CASSLFDVGAYGYTF
TRBD2 TRBJ2-7 TRBV7-2 many TGTGCCAGCAGCGACGGGACTAGCGGGATGGGCTACGAGCAGTACTTC CASSDGTSGMGYEQYF
TRBD2 TRBJ2-5 TRBV5-1 many TGCGCCAGCAGCACCGGGACTAGCGGGAGTTGGGAGACCCAGTACTTC CASSTGTSGSWETQYF
. TRBJ2-7 TRBV28 many TGTGCCAGCACCTCTCGGGACTCTACCTACGAGCAGTACTTC CASTSRDSTYEQYF
TRBD1 TRBJ2-2 TRBV10-3 many TGTGCCATCAGTGACCCGGGACAGGTCACCGGGGAGCTGTTTTTT CAISDPGQVTGELFF
. TRBJ2-1 TRBV11-2 many TGTGCCAGCAGCTTAGTGGCGGGGGCGCCGTGGAATGAGCAGTTCTTC CASSLVAGAPWNEQFF